This entry lists 14 T cell receptor beta chains sequenced from one sample in a study of regulatory T cells in long-lasting Graves disease. As for time point: newly diagnosed GD, antithyroid drugs for less than 3 months. TCR sequences were obtained from RNA taken from PBMCs. Investigators prepared the TCR beta libraries by applying iRepertoire HTBI primers and Arm-PCR of CDR3 regions. In TCRdb, the multiplex PCR reads were re-called with MiXCR into one record per CDR3 protein. The profile shows over 200,000 distinct CDR3 sequences, around 16% of them singletons. Sequenced material: peripheral blood mononuclear cells (PBMCs), taken at new diagnosis, from a patient treated with antithyroid drugs. The receptors were sampled from a female donor with Graves disease.

This clonotype was picked up many times. The rearrangement uses TRBV12-3 or TRBV12-4 and TRBJ2-2; 10 bases are shared with TRBD2. V dropped 6 bases and J dropped 1; count of bases not matched to a gene: 8. This CDR3 has 17 residues. Written as DNA, the CDR3 is TGTGCCAGCAGGCCACCTCCTAGCGGGGGGAACACCGGGGAGCTGTTTTTT. Amino acids: CASRPPPSGGNTGELFF.

This clonotype was picked up many times. The rearrangement joins TRBV24-1 to TRBJ2-3, with 7 bases identical to TRBD1. From germline, CDR1 is KGHDR and CDR2 SFDVKD. V gave up 0 bases and J gave up 0 bases; unmatched junction bases: 2. The CDR3 is 16 amino acids. CDR3 sequence (DNA): TGTGCCACCAGTGATTTGCAGGACAGGAGCACAGATACGCAGTATTTT. Translation gives CATSDLQDRSTDTQYF.

This clonotype was seen repeatedly, ten times or more. The chain is built from TRBV30 and TRBJ2-1, with 8 bases identical to TRBD1. The CDR3 has 12 amino acids. CDR1 GTSNPN and CDR2 SVGIG come from the germline V gene (reference sequence). V was clipped by 6 bases and J by 6 bases; unmatched bases: 4. CDR3: CACYTGGNEQFF. In DNA form, the CDR3 reads TGTGCCTGTTATACAGGGGGCAATGAGCAGTTCTTC.

In the case of this clonotype: Mismatch with germline at one junction end may stem from a read error. V usage is TRBV18 and J usage is TRBJ2-2, with D possibly matching TRBD2 (6 bases). The CDR3 runs to 16 residues. Looked up from germline, CDR1 is KGHSH and CDR2 is LQKENI. Written as DNA, the CDR3 is TGTGCCAGCTTTCCGGAAATATTCGCGAACACCGGGGGGCTGTTTTTT. Translation: CASFPEIFANTGGLFF.

The sample holds many counts of this clonotype. The CDR3 spells CASSFGTGSTEAFF. The CDR3 nucleotides read TGTGCCAGCAGTTTCGGGACAGGCTCTACTGAAGCTTTCTTT. This rearrangement joins TRBV12-3 or TRBV12-4 to TRBJ1-1, with TRBD1 identical over 8 bases. The CDR3 loop spans 14 amino acids. V dropped 3 bases and J dropped 5; count of bases not matched to a gene: 5.

A note on this clonotype: This sequence may be a read error, since a much larger clone differs from it by one base. V and J are TRBV24-1 and TRBJ2-1; weak D call: TRBD2 (6 bases). The CDR3 has 16 residues. Germline CDR1 and CDR2: KGHDR and SFDVKD. V shed 9 bases and J shed 9 bases, with 26 bases lying between them. The CDR3 reads CATAPSSGVSFSEQFF. The CDR3 coding sequence is TGTGCCACCGCCCCGAGCTCGGGAGTCTCGTTTAGTGAGCAGTTCTTC.

The chain combines TRBV9 with TRBJ1-1; TRBD1 is a possible D gene (5 bases). Germline CDR1 and CDR2: SGDLS and YYNGEE. V dropped 0 bases and J dropped 6 bases, with 9 bases sitting between them. The CDR3 is made up of 13 amino acids. The CDR3 nucleotides read TGTGCCAGCAGCGTAGTTTCGGGGGCTGAAGCTTTCTTT. As protein: CASSVVSGAEAFF.

This clonotype showed up many times. The rearrangement links TRBV20-1 to TRBJ1-6; tentatively, D is TRBD1 (6 bases). The CDR3 is 15 residues long. Germline V gives CDR1 DFQATT, CDR2 SNEGSKA (reference sequence). V lost 4 bases and J lost 10, with 20 bases in between. The DNA of the CDR3 is TGCAGTGCTACCCGGAGAGGGGGGGAAGGATCACCCCTCCACTTT. Encoded protein: CSATRRGGEGSPLHF.

The table lists this clonotype with many counts. The rearrangement joins TRBV7-2 to TRBJ2-5; tentatively, D is TRBD1 (5 bases). With 2 bases removed from V and 4 bases from J, the gap between germline ends came to 8 bases. The CDR3 runs to 13 residues. The V gene's germline CDR1 is SGHTA and CDR2 FQGNSA. The CDR3 DNA sequence: TGTGCCAGCAGCTTACAGGGAACAGAGACCCAGTACTTC. Its protein product is CASSLQGTETQYF.

There are a few counts of this clonotype. This rearrangement joins TRBV19 to TRBJ1-2, with 12 bases lining up with TRBD1. With 6 bases clipped from V and 7 bases from J, the junction kept 9 bases outside the gene matches. The CDR3 is 15 residues long. Germline V CDR1 and CDR2: LNHDA, SQIVND (reference sequence). CDR3 coding DNA: TGTGCCAGTAGACCGCCCGGGACAGGGGGCGGTGGCTACACCTTC. Translated: CASRPPGTGGGGYTF.

In nucleotides, the CDR3 is TGTGCCAGCAGCTTAGAAACATGGACCCAAGAGACCCAGTACTTC. This translates into CASSLETWTQETQYF. V is TRBV7-8 and J is TRBJ2-5; the D is unclear. The CDR3 length is 15 residues. CDR1 is SGHVS, CDR2 FQNEAQ, per germline. The V gene lost 1 base and the J gene lost 1 base, with 10 bases spanning the gap.

This clonotype has ten or more counts. The chain carries TRBV20-1 and TRBJ2-1; weak D call: TRBD2 (6 bases). Trimming shortened V by 6 bases and J by 0 bases, and 12 bases separated the two germline ends. Per germline, CDR1 DFQATT and CDR2 SNEGSKA (reference sequence). The CDR3 sequence is 14 residues long. The CDR3 here is CSAELANSYNEQFF. The CDR3 DNA is TGCAGTGCGGAACTAGCTAACTCCTACAATGAGCAGTTCTTC.

This clonotype appeared many times. The chain employs TRBV19 and TRBJ1-1; a weak D match, TRBD1 (6 bases). Germline loops: CDR1 LNHDA, CDR2 SQIVND (reference sequence). V lost 5 bases, J lost 11 bases, and 18 bases lay in between. The CDR3 loop spans 13 amino acids. This CDR3 is CASSVNRAGRAFF. The CDR3 region has the DNA TGTGCCAGTAGTGTAAACAGGGCAGGTCGCGCTTTCTTT.

The table lists this clonotype with many counts. This rearrangement joins TRBV20-1 to TRBJ1-4, with D unclear. The CDR3 totals 13 residues. Germline loops: CDR1 DFQATT, CDR2 SNEGSKA (reference sequence). Trimming shortened V by 7 bases and J by 5 bases, and 14 bases separated the two germline ends. This CDR3 reads CSGRTDGNEKLFF. The CDR3 nucleotides are TGCAGTGGTCGGACGGATGGGAATGAAAAACTGTTTTTT.